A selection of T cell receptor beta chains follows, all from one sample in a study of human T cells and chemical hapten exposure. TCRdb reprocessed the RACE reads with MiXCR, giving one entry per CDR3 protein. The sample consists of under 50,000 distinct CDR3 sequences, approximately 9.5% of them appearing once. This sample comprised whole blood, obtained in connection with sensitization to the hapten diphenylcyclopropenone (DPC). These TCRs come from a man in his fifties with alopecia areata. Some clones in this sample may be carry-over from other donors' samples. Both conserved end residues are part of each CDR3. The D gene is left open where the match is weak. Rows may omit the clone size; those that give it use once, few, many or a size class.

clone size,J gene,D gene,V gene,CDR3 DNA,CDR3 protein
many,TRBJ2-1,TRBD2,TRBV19,TGTGCCAGTATTGGGAGCGGGGTTTACAATGAGCAGTTCTTC,CASIGSGVYNEQFF
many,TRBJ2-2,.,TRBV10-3,TGTGCCATCCGAAATCAAGGCGCGAACACCGGGGAGCTGTTTTTT,CAIRNQGANTGELFF
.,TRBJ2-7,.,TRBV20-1,TGCAGTGCGGAGGAGGGCCCAGACGAGCAGTACTTC,CSAEEGPDEQYF
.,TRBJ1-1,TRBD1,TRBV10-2,TGCGCCAACAGTGGGACAGGAACAGCCACTGAAGCTTTCTTT,CANSGTGTATEAFF
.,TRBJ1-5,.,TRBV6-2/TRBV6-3,TGTGCCAGCAGTTATGGGACACGCAATCAGCCCCAGCATTTT,CASSYGTRNQPQHF
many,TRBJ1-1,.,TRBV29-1,TGCAGCGTTGTAGGACAACTGAACACTGAAGCTTTCTTT,CSVVGQLNTEAFF
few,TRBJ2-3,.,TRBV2,TGTGCCAGCAGTGAAGTTTGGTCAGATACGCAGTATTTT,CASSEVWSDTQYF
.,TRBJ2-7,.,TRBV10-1,TGCGCCAGCAGTGAGTCGTTCTACGAGCAGTACTTC,CASSESFYEQYF
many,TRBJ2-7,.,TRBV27,TGTGCCAGCAGTCCGACCCCGGCGGGTACCTACGAGCAGTACTTC,CASSPTPAGTYEQYF
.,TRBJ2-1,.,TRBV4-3,TGCGCCAGCAGCCAAGAAGGTGGAAGGGTAGGAGAGCAGTTCTTC,CASSQEGGRVGEQFF
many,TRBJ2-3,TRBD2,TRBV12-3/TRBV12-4,TGTGCCAGCCTCTCCGGCGGGGGAATAAGGACGCAGTATTTT,CASLSGGGIRTQYF
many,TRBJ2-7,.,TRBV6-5,TGTGCCAGCAGCCGGACCGCCAGCTCCTACGAGCAGTACTTC,CASSRTASSYEQYF
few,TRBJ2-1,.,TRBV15,TGTGCCACCAGCCGCCGAAGGCTTATGAGCTCCTACAATGAGCAGTTCTTC,CATSRRRLMSSYNEQFF
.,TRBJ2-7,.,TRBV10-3,TGTGCCATCAGCGGGACGCCGGCGGACGAGCAGTACTTC,CAISGTPADEQYF
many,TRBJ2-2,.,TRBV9,TGTGCCAGCAGCGTAGCCCTGAACACCGGGGAGCTGTTTTTT,CASSVALNTGELFF
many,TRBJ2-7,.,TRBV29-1,TGCAGCGTTGAGTATCGGGGCTCGGGAGAGCAGTACTTC,CSVEYRGSGEQYF
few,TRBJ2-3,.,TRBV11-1,TGTGCCAGCAGCTTAGGCCGAGCCGGGGCAGATACGCAGTATTTT,CASSLGRAGADTQYF
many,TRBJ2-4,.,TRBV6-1,TGTGCCAGCAGTGAAGCCCCTGGTTACATTCAGTACTTC,CASSEAPGYIQYF
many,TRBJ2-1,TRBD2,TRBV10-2,TGCGCCAGCTCGACTAGCTATGAGCAGTTCTTC,CASSTSYEQFF